This note documents a single T cell receptor beta chain sequence. This sample is drawn from a study of blood T cell repertoires in COVID-19. Measured with immunoSEQ multiplex PCR; TCRdb has only the in-frame clones, and not every one. This table holds about 230,000 clones, approximately 90% found once. Germline-derived CDR1 and CDR2 are SGHAT and FQNNGV. Trimming removed 6 bases from V and 0 bases from J; junction bases left unmatched: 6. The CDR3 contains 15 residues. The source material was peripheral blood. The TCR originated in a young man with COVID-19, enrolled during active disease. The chain carries TRBV11-2 and TRBJ2-7; 9 nucleotides align to TRBD2. CDR3 in amino acids: CASSPGLANSYEQYF. CDR3 nucleotides: TGTGCCAGCAGTCCCGGACTAGCGAACTCCTACGAGCAGTACTTC.